These T cell receptor beta chains were read from a single sample in a study of cytomegalovirus exposure and HLA in healthy donors. This table comes from immunoSEQ multiplex PCR, and its TCRdb copy is limited to in-frame clones, with some not included. Of more than 80,000 clones in the sample, roughly two thirds were seen once. Sequenced input: PBMCs. The receptors shown here come from a female donor in good health and CMV-seronegative. CDR3s include the opening cysteine and the closing phenylalanine or tryptophan. D genes are given only for firm matches. Size is stated for part of the rows, as once, few or many counts, or as a class when the clone is expanded.

few	TRBV4-1	NA	TRBJ2-1	TGCGCCAGCAGCCAGGGGAGGACCTACAATGAGCAGTTCTTC	CASSQGRTYNEQFF
few	TRBV6-5	TRBD2	TRBJ2-3	TGTGCCAGCAGTGGGACTAGCCACACAGATACGCAGTATTTT	CASSGTSHTDTQYF
NA	TRBV5-1	TRBD2	TRBJ2-3	TGCGCCAGCAGCCTCGGGGGTAGCGGGCCCACAGATACGCAGTATTTT	CASSLGGSGPTDTQYF
NA	TRBV19	TRBD2	TRBJ2-2	TGTGCCAGTAACGGCGGGAGATACACCGGGGAGCTGTTTTTT	CASNGGRYTGELFF
few	TRBV21-1	NA	TRBJ1-2	TGTGCCAGCAGCCCTGTCGATGGGGGGGCGCGGGGTAAAGGCTACACCTTC	CASSPVDGGARGKGYTF
NA	TRBV6-1	NA	TRBJ2-5	TGTGCCAGCAGTGAAGGCGGGACGATACAAGAGACCCAGTACTTC	CASSEGGTIQETQYF
NA	TRBV30	NA	TRBJ1-3	TGTGCCTGGAGTGGACTTGGAAACACCATATATTTT	CAWSGLGNTIYF
NA	TRBV19	NA	TRBJ1-1	TGTGCCAGTAATTCCGGAAAGGTCCGCGGGGACACTGAAGCTTTCTTT	CASNSGKVRGDTEAFF
NA	TRBV7-2	TRBD1	TRBJ2-7	TGTGCCAGCAGCTTACTCACAGGGGCCTACGAGCAGTACTTC	CASSLLTGAYEQYF
few	TRBV5-4	TRBD2	TRBJ2-6	TGTGCCAGCAGCCTGGGACTAGCGGGAGATTTTGGGGCCAACGTCCTGACTTTC	CASSLGLAGDFGANVLTF
NA	TRBV5-4	TRBD2	TRBJ2-1	TGTGCCAGCATTAGGTCGGGAGGTTCCGATGAGCAGTTCTTC	CASIRSGGSDEQFF
NA	TRBV5-1	TRBD1	TRBJ1-2	TGCGCCAGCAGCTTAAACCAGGGGGCGGGCGGCTACACCTTC	CASSLNQGAGGYTF
NA	TRBV7-2	TRBD1	TRBJ1-5	TGTGCCAGCAGCAGGGGACAGGGGAATCAGCCCCAGCATTTT	CASSRGQGNQPQHF
NA	TRBV29-1	TRBD1	TRBJ1-2	TGCAGCGCCAAGGGACAGGGAAGCTATGGCTACACCTTC	CSAKGQGSYGYTF
NA	TRBV30	NA	TRBJ1-1	TGTGCCTGGGGGGGGACTGAAGCTTTCTTT	CAWGGTEAFF
few	TRBV30	NA	TRBJ2-3	TGTGCCTGGAGGTTAGCAGCTAGCACAGATACGCAGTATTTT	CAWRLAASTDTQYF
NA	TRBV5-1	TRBD2	TRBJ2-7	TGCGCCAGCAGCTTGGTGGGTAGCGGGAGGGCCTACGAGCAGTACTTC	CASSLVGSGRAYEQYF
NA	TRBV11-2	NA	TRBJ1-1	TGTGCCAGCAGCTTTACCCTAGTGGGGAACACTGAAGCTTTCTTT	CASSFTLVGNTEAFF
NA	TRBV18	TRBD1	TRBJ1-1	TGTGCCAGCTCTCGAGACAGGGCAGGAACTGAAGCTTTCTTT	CASSRDRAGTEAFF
NA	TRBV7-2	NA	TRBJ2-1	TGTGCCAGCAGCTTAGCACTAGCACCCAATGAGCAGTTCTTC	CASSLALAPNEQFF
once	TRBV5-4	NA	TRBJ2-6	TGTGCCAGCAGCTTACCAACTACAGGGATCGCTGGGGCCAACGTCCTGACTTTC	CASSLPTTGIAGANVLTF
NA	TRBV6-6	NA	TRBJ1-4	TGTGCCAGCAGTTACCTTGTCACTAATGAAAAACTGTTTTTT	CASSYLVTNEKLFF
NA	TRBV5-4	NA	TRBJ2-5	TGTGCCAGCTGGAGAACAGGGCGACAAGAGACCCAGTACTTC	CASWRTGRQETQYF
NA	TRBV2	TRBD1	TRBJ1-2	TGTGCCAGCAGGAGGGGACAGTCGGACTATGGCTACACCTTC	CASRRGQSDYGYTF
NA	TRBV28	TRBD1	TRBJ1-2	TGTGCCAGCAGTTTACTGCAGGGGGCAGGTGGCTACACCTTC	CASSLLQGAGGYTF
NA	TRBV19	NA	TRBJ2-5	TGTGCCAGTAGTGGCGGCCTTTTCCAAGAGACCCAGTACTTC	CASSGGLFQETQYF
NA	TRBV5-1	TRBD2	TRBJ2-2	TGCGCCAGCAGCTCCCGATTTACGTGGGAGGGCGCCGGGGAGCTGTTTTTT	CASSSRFTWEGAGELFF
NA	TRBV2	NA	TRBJ2-1	TGTGCCAGCAGTTACTCAAATGAGCAGTTCTTC	CASSYSNEQFF
NA	TRBV19	NA	TRBJ2-5	TGTGCCAGTAGTAACTGGTACGGCGGAGAGACCCAGTACTTC	CASSNWYGGETQYF
once	TRBV6-1	NA	TRBJ2-7	TGTGCCAGCAGTATTGCCGCGATCGCCTACGAGCAGTACTTC	CASSIAAIAYEQYF
NA	TRBV6-1	NA	TRBJ2-5	TGTGCCAGCAGTGATCTTGGCAGGGTGGAAGAGACCCAGTACTTC	CASSDLGRVEETQYF
NA	TRBV19	NA	TRBJ1-1	TGTGCCAGTAGTATCCGGGATTTAAACACTGAAGCTTTCTTT	CASSIRDLNTEAFF
NA	TRBV6-1	TRBD1	TRBJ2-7	TGTGCCAGCAGTCATAATAGACAGGGTCCCTACGAGCAGTACTTC	CASSHNRQGPYEQYF
few	TRBV11-3	NA	TRBJ2-1	TGTGCCAGCAGCTTAATCGATGAGCAGTTCTTC	CASSLIDEQFF
NA	TRBV29-1	TRBD1	TRBJ2-5	TGCAGCGTACGGACAGGGGGGGAGACCCAGTACTTC	CSVRTGGETQYF
NA	TRBV28	NA	TRBJ1-4	TGTGCCAGCAGTTTACCCACAGGGAAAACTAATGAAAAACTGTTTTTT	CASSLPTGKTNEKLFF
many	TRBV6-1	TRBD1	TRBJ2-7	TGTGCCAGCACCGAGGGGGCAGGACCCTCCTACGAGCAGTACTTC	CASTEGAGPSYEQYF
NA	TRBV30	NA	TRBJ2-7	TGTGCCTGGAGTGTACGACAGACCTATTTGGACGAGCAGTACTTC	CAWSVRQTYLDEQYF
NA	TRBV28	TRBD1	TRBJ1-3	TGTGCCAGCAGTTTAGGGACAGGGGAAGTCGGAAACACCATATATTTT	CASSLGTGEVGNTIYF
few	TRBV7-2	TRBD2	TRBJ2-7	TGTGCCAGCAGCCTAGAAGGGACTAGCGGCTCCTACGAGCAGTACTTC	CASSLEGTSGSYEQYF
NA	TRBV7-6	TRBD2	TRBJ2-3	TGTGCCAGCAGCTTAGTGACCCCCGGGGGGACAGATACGCAGTATTTT	CASSLVTPGGTDTQYF
NA	TRBV11-2	NA	TRBJ1-1	TGTGCCAGCAGCCCGTCCCGTCTCAGTGCTACTGAAGCTTTCTTT	CASSPSRLSATEAFF
NA	TRBV9	TRBD1	TRBJ1-2	TGTGCCAGCAGCCCGACAGGGAACTATGGCTACACCTTC	CASSPTGNYGYTF
NA	TRBV7-9	TRBD2	TRBJ2-1	TGTGCCAGCAGCTCCCCCGCTAGCGGGGCCTACAATGAGCAGTTCTTC	CASSSPASGAYNEQFF
few	TRBV6-5	NA	TRBJ2-7	TGTGCCAGCAGTTATTCAAGGCTAGCCCCCTACGAGCAGTACTTC	CASSYSRLAPYEQYF
NA	TRBV5-4	NA	TRBJ2-2	TGTGCCAGCAGCCCGGTGGGAGCGAACACCGGGGAGCTGTTTTTT	CASSPVGANTGELFF
NA	TRBV27	NA	TRBJ2-1	TGTGCCAGCAGTCTTATACGGGGTGGAGGTTTTCCCTACAATGAGCAGTTCTTC	CASSLIRGGGFPYNEQFF
NA	TRBV30	NA	TRBJ2-2	TGTGCCTGGAGCACAGGGTTTGGGGAGCTGTTTTTT	CAWSTGFGELFF
NA	TRBV2	NA	TRBJ2-5	TGTGCCAGCAGTGAGAGGGGGATCTTCCAAGAGACCCAGTACTTC	CASSERGIFQETQYF
NA	TRBV18	TRBD2	TRBJ2-7	TGTGCCAGCTCCCCCAGCGGGAGCTCCTACGAGCAGTACTTC	CASSPSGSSYEQYF
NA	TRBV10-3	NA	TRBJ2-1	TGTGCCACCACCGGGAGCCGGGCCAATGAGCAGTTCTTC	CATTGSRANEQFF
NA	TRBV7-2	NA	TRBJ2-1	TGTGCCAGCAGCTACTCTGTAAGCTCCTACAATGAGCAGTTCTTC	CASSYSVSSYNEQFF
NA	TRBV2	TRBD2	TRBJ2-1	TGTGCCAGCAGCCAAAGGACTAGCGGCCCCCATGAGCAGTTCTTC	CASSQRTSGPHEQFF